The rows below give T cell receptor beta chains drawn from one sample of a study of blood T cells in healthy people across ages. TCRdb analysed the 5' RACE reads with MiXCR anew, one entry per CDR3 protein. The table has 710,000 or so distinct CDR3 sequences, approximately 21% seen once. Sequencing used blood. These receptors were collected from a man aged 70-80 years in good health. CDR3s include the opening cysteine and the closing phenylalanine or tryptophan. The D gene is left open where the match is weak. Rows give clone size only sometimes, using once, few, many, or a class for an expanded clone.

d_call,cdr3_length,v_call,j_call,clone_size,cdr3_aa,cdr3_nt
TRBD1,17,TRBV15,TRBJ2-2,few,CATSRELQGAHTGELFF,TGTGCCACCAGCAGAGAACTTCAGGGGGCGCACACCGGGGAGCTGTTTTTT
-,17,TRBV7-8,TRBJ1-2,-,CASSLSGVPLANYGYTF,TGTGCCAGCAGCTTAAGTGGGGTCCCCCTAGCTAACTATGGCTACACCTTC
-,14,TRBV6-6,TRBJ2-3,-,CASSYTTNTDTQYF,TGTGCCAGCAGTTACACCACTAACACAGATACGCAGTATTTT
-,16,TRBV15,TRBJ1-4,few,CATSKSFKGQNEKLFF,TGTGCCACCAGTAAGTCATTCAAAGGACAGAATGAAAAACTGTTTTTT
-,13,TRBV18,TRBJ1-2,-,CASSPSGEYGYTF,TGTGCCAGCTCACCCTCAGGGGAATATGGCTACACCTTC
-,15,TRBV12-3/TRBV12-4,TRBJ2-6,few,CASSVGPSGANVLTF,TGTGCCAGCAGTGTAGGGCCATCTGGGGCCAACGTCCTGACTTTC
TRBD1,14,TRBV3-1,TRBJ1-2,-,CAGSHQDRGPGYTF,TGTGCCGGCAGCCATCAAGACAGGGGTCCTGGCTACACCTTC
-,15,TRBV5-1,TRBJ2-2,few,CASTRVGVSTGELFF,TGCGCCAGTACCCGAGTCGGTGTGAGCACCGGGGAGCTGTTTTTT
TRBD2,18,TRBV12-3/TRBV12-4,TRBJ2-4,few,CASSLGTSGPLAKNIQYF,TGTGCCAGCAGTTTAGGGACTAGCGGACCACTAGCCAAAAACATTCAGTACTTC
-,15,TRBV15,TRBJ2-7,few,CATSRDPTDPYEQYF,TGTGCCACCAGCAGAGACCCGACAGACCCATACGAGCAGTACTTC
TRBD1,15,TRBV11-2,TRBJ2-7,-,CASSIPGQGAPEQYF,TGTGCCAGCAGCATTCCGGGACAGGGGGCTCCCGAGCAGTACTTC
-,11,TRBV20-1,TRBJ1-1,many,CSARMNTEAFF,TGCAGTGCAAGAATGAACACTGAAGCTTTCTTT
-,17,TRBV28,TRBJ2-4,few,CASSLSRGSLAKNIQYF,TGTGCCAGCAGTTTATCTCGGGGCAGTCTAGCCAAAAACATTCAGTACTTC
-,13,TRBV10-3,TRBJ1-1,-,CAIMPGGDTEAFF,TGTGCCATCATGCCCGGGGGGGACACTGAAGCTTTCTTT
TRBD1,13,TRBV27,TRBJ2-3,-,CASKTGVPDTQYF,TGTGCCAGCAAGACAGGGGTCCCAGATACGCAGTATTTT
-,15,TRBV5-1,TRBJ2-2,-,CASSLSSEFTGELFF,TGCGCCAGCAGCTTGAGTAGTGAATTCACCGGGGAGCTGTTTTTT
-,15,TRBV2,TRBJ2-6,-,CASSVGVSGANVLTF,TGTGCCAGCAGCGTCGGGGTTTCTGGGGCCAACGTCCTGACTTTC